Listed below are T cell receptor beta chains from one sample, sequenced in a study of a mutant IDH1 vaccine in newly diagnosed glioma. Method: immunoSEQ multiplex PCR; TCRdb's copy keeps in-frame clones and lacks some. The sample carries about 68,000 clones, 79% recorded once. The sample in question was PBMCs, obtained from a glioma patient treated with radiotherapy, temozolomide or both. The receptor set was obtained from a man aged 50 to 60 with glioma. The CDR3 runs from the conserved cysteine through the conserved F or W. D genes are given only for firm matches. Not all rows give a size; the values are once, few, many and, for expanded clones, a class.

size,J,V,D,CDR3,DNA
few,TRBJ2-2,TRBV10-1,-,CASTQREGGELFF,TGCGCCAGCACCCAAAGAGAGGGCGGGGAGCTGTTTTTT
medium-sized,TRBJ1-2,TRBV5-1,TRBD1,CASSQGTGRDYGYTF,TGCGCCAGCAGCCAAGGGACAGGGAGGGACTATGGCTACACCTTC
-,TRBJ1-2,TRBV11-2,-,CASSLVVGRGYGYTF,TGTGCCAGCAGCTTAGTTGTGGGCAGAGGGTATGGCTACACCTTC
-,TRBJ2-2,TRBV28,TRBD1,CASSITGENTGELFF,TGTGCCAGCAGTATTACAGGGGAGAACACCGGGGAGCTGTTTTTT
once,TRBJ1-3,TRBV30,-,CAGGAYRHSGNTIYF,TGTGCCGGGGGAGCCTACCGCCACTCTGGAAACACCATATATTTT
-,TRBJ2-1,TRBV4-3,-,CASSPQEANEQFF,TGCGCCAGCAGCCCCCAGGAGGCGAATGAGCAGTTCTTC
few,TRBJ1-1,TRBV19,-,CASSMGTPNTEAFF,TGTGCCAGTAGTATGGGGACACCAAACACTGAAGCTTTCTTT
-,TRBJ1-2,TRBV5-1,TRBD1,CASSPMTGGLSGYTF,TGCGCCAGCAGCCCCATGACAGGGGGCTTGAGTGGCTACACCTTC
once,TRBJ2-5,TRBV29-1,-,CSVSLRAPAETQYF,TGCAGCGTCTCCCTTCGGGCGCCCGCAGAGACCCAGTACTTC
-,TRBJ2-7,TRBV10-2,-,CATVNTGYYEQYF,TGCGCCACCGTCAATACAGGGTACTACGAGCAGTACTTC
-,TRBJ2-1,TRBV5-6,TRBD2,CASSLGGLRLNEQFF,TGTGCCAGCAGCTTGGGGGGACTAAGGTTGAATGAGCAGTTCTTC
-,TRBJ1-4,TRBV5-4,-,CASSLGGLGEKLFF,TGTGCCAGCAGCTTGGGGGGCTTGGGTGAAAAACTGTTTTTT
-,TRBJ2-2,TRBV6-5,-,CASGQNTGELFF,TGTGCCAGCGGACAGAACACCGGGGAGCTGTTTTTT
-,TRBJ2-1,TRBV13,TRBD1,CASSSGGTGGYNEQFF,TGTGCCAGCAGCTCAGGAGGGACAGGAGGTTACAATGAGCAGTTCTTC
-,TRBJ2-5,TRBV30,-,CAWNAAGTQYF,TGTGCCTGGAACGCTGCGGGGACCCAGTACTTC
-,TRBJ1-6,TRBV7-2,-,CASSFDGSPLHF,TGTGCCAGCAGTTTTGACGGTTCACCCCTCCACTTT
-,TRBJ2-2,TRBV6-5,-,CASSPGQPNTGELFF,TGTGCCAGCAGCCCTGGACAGCCGAACACCGGGGAGCTGTTTTTT
-,TRBJ1-3,TRBV19,-,CASSIGGTIYF,TGTGCCAGTAGTATCGGGGGGACCATATATTTT
-,TRBJ1-1,TRBV5-1,-,CASSWGGEDTEAFF,TGCGCCAGCAGCTGGGGGGGAGAGGACACTGAAGCTTTCTTT
-,TRBJ2-2,TRBV14,-,CASSPLGTITGELFF,TGTGCCAGCAGCCCCCTGGGAACTATAACCGGGGAGCTGTTTTTT
-,TRBJ2-7,TRBV7-9,-,CASSPTGGADSYEQYF,TGTGCCAGCAGCCCGACCGGAGGAGCAGATAGTTACGAGCAGTACTTC
-,TRBJ2-7,TRBV28,TRBD1,CASSTPGQGSYEQYF,TGTGCCAGCAGTACCCCGGGACAGGGGTCCTACGAGCAGTACTTC
-,TRBJ1-2,TRBV7-9,TRBD1,CASSLVTGVLNYGYTF,TGTGCCAGCAGCTTAGTCACAGGGGTACTGAACTATGGCTACACCTTC